Shown below are 25 T cell receptor beta chains from a single sample sequenced in a study of CD8 T cells in Susac syndrome. Random hexamers served to reverse transcribe roughly 0.45 to 1 ug RNA. TCRdb called the immunoSEQ multiplex PCR reads again in MiXCR, with one record for every CDR3 protein. The sample consists of 150,000 to 250,000 distinct CDR3 sequences, over 90% of them appearing once. The specimen was CD4+ T cells from PBMCs. The receptors here all came from a human donor with multiple sclerosis.

The chain uses TRBV6-1 and TRBJ1-2; D ambiguous. Trimming stripped 2 bases from V and 4 bases from J, with 11 bases between. The CDR3 is 14 amino acids. Germline values: CDR1 MNHNS, CDR2 SASEGT. This CDR3 reads CASSERVDTYGYTF. CDR3 nucleotide sequence: TGTGCCAGCAGTGAAAGAGTTGACACCTATGGCTACACCTTC.

The chain uses TRBV15 and TRBJ1-5, with D possibly matching TRBD1 (5 bases). Germline V gene lookup returns CDR1 LNHNV and CDR2 YYDKDF (reference sequence). The V and J ends lost 4 bases and 4 bases respectively, with 8 bases between them. The CDR3 consists of 13 residues. CDR3 in DNA: TGTGCCACCAGCACCGACAGAAATCAGCCCCAGCATTTT. This sequence encodes CATSTDRNQPQHF.

The chain carries TRBV24-1 and TRBJ2-1; D is possibly TRBD2 (5 bases). The CDR3 is 15 amino acids. CDR1 KGHDR and CDR2 SFDVKD come from the germline V gene. V dropped 5 bases and J dropped 7 bases, with 17 bases sitting between them. The CDR3 loop is CATSASVIGGNEQFF. For the CDR3, the DNA is TGTGCCACCAGTGCCTCTGTAATCGGCGGGAATGAGCAGTTCTTC.

The gene calls are TRBV10-3 and TRBJ1-1; tentative D call: TRBD1 (6 bases). V was cut by 9 bases and J by 9 bases, with 20 bases left in between. This CDR3 has 13 amino acids. From germline, CDR1 is ENHRY and CDR2 SYGVKD. CDR3: CAIKEGERTKAFF. DNA of the CDR3: TGTGCCATAAAGGAGGGGGAACGGACAAAAGCTTTCTTT.

The V gene is TRBV12-3 or TRBV12-4, the J gene TRBJ2-3; 8 bases map to TRBD2. The CDR3 spans 15 residues. V was pared by 6 bases and J by 2 bases, with 7 bases of the junction left unmatched. The CDR3 region is CASSLLAAFTDTQYF. DNA for the CDR3: TGTGCCAGCAGCCTACTAGCGGCTTTCACAGATACGCAGTATTTT.

The chain combines TRBV20-1 with TRBJ1-4, with TRBD1 matching 8 bases. The CDR3 extends over 15 amino acids. Losses at the gene ends were 0 bases for V and 8 bases for J; bases not matched to a gene: 8. Germline CDR1 reads DFQATT; CDR2 reads SNEGSKA (reference sequence). The CDR3 coding sequence is TGCAGTGCTAGAGATGCCAGGGGGCCGGGGGAAAAACTGTTTTTT. Protein: CSARDARGPGEKLFF.

The J gene is TRBJ1-1, the V gene TRBV4-1, with TRBD1 as a possible D gene (5 bases). Germline CDR1 is MGHRA and CDR2 is YSYEKL. The CDR3 is made up of 18 amino acids. V was cut by 0 bases and J by 0 bases, with 17 bases left in between. The CDR3 nucleotides read TGCGCCAGCAGCCAAGATCCCACAGGATATCTACTGAACACTGAAGCTTTCTTT. Translation gives CASSQDPTGYLLNTEAFF.

V usage is TRBV30 and J usage is TRBJ2-1, with TRBD2 as a possible D gene (5 bases). V was pared by 4 bases and J by 7 bases, with 20 bases between. Germline loops: CDR1 GTSNPN, CDR2 SVGIG (reference sequence). The CDR3 contains 15 residues. The CDR3 reads CAWNGLAGRRNEQFF. CDR3 coding DNA: TGTGCCTGGAATGGTTTAGCAGGTAGGAGGAATGAGCAGTTCTTC.

This chain connects TRBV20-1 to TRBJ1-5; 7 bases match TRBD1. After removal of 3 bases from V and 1 base from J, the junction contained 3 bases not matched to a gene. Germline CDR1 is DFQATT and CDR2 is SNEGSKA (reference sequence). The CDR3 covers 14 residues. In DNA form, the CDR3 reads TGCAGTGCTAGGGAGGGGGCGAGCAATCAGCCCCAGCATTTT. Amino acid sequence: CSAREGASNQPQHF.

CDR3 residues: CSAKRTSDQETQYF. For the CDR3, the DNA is TGCAGTGCTAAAAGGACTAGCGATCAAGAGACCCAGTACTTC. The chain has TRBV20-1 and TRBJ2-5; 9 positions agree with TRBD2. With 4 bases clipped from V and 2 bases from J, the junction kept 5 bases outside the gene matches. Germline V gene data show CDR1 as DFQATT and CDR2 as SNEGSKA (reference sequence). The CDR3 has 14 amino acids.

The rearrangement joins TRBV30 to TRBJ2-7; D may be TRBD2 (6 bases). Per the germline V gene, CDR1 is GTSNPN and CDR2 is SVGIG (reference sequence). CDR3 length: 12 residues. V was clipped by 4 bases and J by 3 bases, with 10 bases between them. Written as DNA, the CDR3 is TGTGCCTGGAAGGGACTGAGCTACGAGCAGTACTTC. Protein sequence: CAWKGLSYEQYF.

This clonotype was observed a single time. The chain employs TRBV12-5 and TRBJ2-2; D not certain. The CDR3 sequence is 15 residues long. The germline CDR1 and CDR2 sequences are LGHNT and FRNRAP. V shed 6 bases and J shed 0 bases, with 11 bases lying between them. CDR3 in amino acids: CASGIVPPNTGELFF. The CDR3 DNA reads TGTGCTAGTGGGATTGTACCCCCGAACACCGGGGAGCTGTTTTTT. The variable domain in full, completed from reference TRBV12-5 and TRBJ2-2, reads DARVTQTPRHKVTEMGQEVTMRCQPILGHNTVFWYRQTMMQGLELLAYFRNRAPLDDSGMPKDRFSAEMPDATLATLKIQPSEPRDSAVYFCASGIVPPNTGELFFGEGSRLTVL.

The CDR3 is CASSMGLSTDTQYF. The CDR3 bases are TGTGCCAGCAGCATGGGACTGTCCACAGATACGCAGTATTTT. This chain connects TRBV9 to TRBJ2-3; possibly TRBD2 for D (6 bases). CDR1 is SGDLS, CDR2 YYNGEE, per germline. V lost 4 bases, J lost 2 bases, and 11 bases lay in between. The CDR3 has 14 residues.

The CDR3 DNA is TGTGCCAGCTCACCACGGGCGGGAGAGGAGCAGTACTTC. Translated, it gives CASSPRAGEEQYF. The chain carries TRBV18 and TRBJ2-7; 7 bases fit TRBD2. Germline values: CDR1 KGHSH, CDR2 LQKENI. CDR3 length: 13 amino acids. V shed 1 base, J shed 7 bases, and the junction held 4 bases outside the gene matches. Combining the CDR3 with reference TRBV18 and TRBJ2-7 gives the whole variable domain NAGVMQNPRHLVRRRGQEARLRCSPMKGHSHVYWYRQLPEEGLKFMVYLQKENIIDESGMPKERFSAEFPKEGPSILRIQQVVRGDSAAYFCASSPRAGEEQYFGPGTRLTVT.

The rearrangement joins TRBV3-1 to TRBJ2-7; 10 positions match TRBD2. The CDR3 spans 14 residues. Losses at the gene ends were 7 bases for V and 2 bases for J; bases not matched to a gene: 5. Germline CDR1 is LGHDT and CDR2 is YNNKEL (reference sequence). CDR3 loop: CASTLAGGAYEQYF. For the CDR3, the DNA is TGTGCCAGCACCTTAGCGGGGGGTGCCTACGAGCAGTACTTC.

This chain connects TRBV29-1 to TRBJ2-6, with a possible D match to TRBD1 (5 bases). This CDR3 comprises 13 residues. Per the germline V gene, CDR1 is SQVTM and CDR2 is ANQGSEA. Between the trimmed V and J ends, which lost 3 bases and 3 bases, there was a span of 6 bases. CDR3 loop: CSVEGLGANVLTF. The CDR3 DNA follows: TGCAGCGTTGAGGGGCTTGGGGCCAACGTCCTGACTTTC.

V is TRBV24-1 and J is TRBJ2-4, with TRBD1 identical over 7 bases. CDR3 length: 15 residues. CDR1 is KGHDR and CDR2 is SFDVKD in the germline V gene. Trimming took 3 bases from V and 5 from J; bases not matched to a gene: 6. CDR3 coding DNA: TGTGCCACCAGTGATCCGGGACAGCCCGAAAACATTCAGTACTTC. Translated, it gives CATSDPGQPENIQYF.

This clonotype came up a few times. V and J are TRBV9 and TRBJ2-1, with 8 bases that match TRBD2. From germline, CDR1 is SGDLS and CDR2 YYNGEE. The CDR3 extends over 16 amino acids. V was pared by 4 bases and J by 7 bases, with 13 bases of the junction left unmatched. CDR3 coding DNA: TGTGCCAGCAGCCTCCCCCGTAGCGGGAAGAGGAATGAGCAGTTCTTC. Amino acids: CASSLPRSGKRNEQFF. The full variable domain, rest sourced from reference TRBV9 and TRBJ2-1, is DSGVTQTPKHLITATGQRVTLRCSPRSGDLSVYWYQQSLDQGLQFLIQYYNGEERAKGNILERFSAQQFPDLHSELNLSSLELGDSALYFCASSLPRSGKRNEQFFGPGTRLTVL.

This chain uses TRBV3-1 with TRBJ1-5, with 7 bases aligning to TRBD1. With V trimmed by 1 base and J by 4 bases, 4 bases remained unmatched. Germline loops: CDR1 LGHDT, CDR2 YNNKEL (reference sequence). The CDR3 is 15 amino acids. In nucleotides, the CDR3 is TGTGCCAGCAGCCAAGGGGGACAGAAGAATCAGCCCCAGCATTTT. Protein product: CASSQGGQKNQPQHF.

V is TRBV7-9 and J is TRBJ1-2, with D maybe TRBD1 (5 bases). The CDR3 extends over 12 amino acids. V dropped 6 bases and J dropped 8 bases, with 13 bases sitting between them. CDR1 is SEHNR and CDR2 is FQNEAQ in the germline V gene (reference sequence). This CDR3 reads CASRITGAGYTF. In nucleotides, the CDR3 is TGTGCCAGCAGAATCACCGGGGCCGGCTACACCTTC.

The rearrangement uses TRBV9 and TRBJ1-1, with unresolved D. The CDR3 has 16 residues. In germline, CDR1 is SGDLS, CDR2 YYNGEE. V gave up 4 bases and J gave up 1 base, with 17 bases separating them. DNA of the CDR3: TGTGCCAGCAGCTCTGGCGAGGGAACGGGGAACACTGAAGCTTTCTTT. Its protein product is CASSSGEGTGNTEAFF.

The CDR3 coding sequence is TGTGCCAGCAGCCAAGATTTTACGGGTGAAGCTTTCTTT. Its translation is CASSQDFTGEAFF. This sequence joins TRBV3-1 and TRBJ1-1; D gene uncertain. Germline lookup yields CDR1 LGHDT and CDR2 YNNKEL (reference sequence). V was shortened by 0 bases and J by 7 bases, with 9 bases between the two germline ends. The CDR3 has 13 residues.

V is TRBV3-1 and J is TRBJ2-3; D may be TRBD2 (6 bases). CDR1 and CDR2 from the germline V gene are LGHDT and YNNKEL (reference sequence). The CDR3 consists of 15 residues. V lost 0 bases to trimming and J lost 7 bases, with 14 bases between them. The chain's CDR3 is CASSQEGGAFNTQYF. CDR3 sequence (DNA): TGTGCCAGCAGCCAAGAAGGCGGGGCGTTTAATACGCAGTATTTT.

This clonotype was found once. V and J are TRBV12-3 or TRBV12-4 and TRBJ2-5, with D hard to call. The CDR3 is made up of 12 amino acids. V lost 2 bases and J 8 bases, leaving 9 bases between the germline ends. The CDR3 coding sequence is TGTGCCAGCAGTTTAACCCAACGAACCCAGTACTTC. It translates to CASSLTQRTQYF.

J is TRBJ2-5 and V is TRBV20-1; TRBD1 aligns across 7 bases. The V segment lost 6 bases and the J segment 2 bases; nucleotides outside the gene matches: 6. Germline V lookup: CDR1 DFQATT, CDR2 SNEGSKA (reference sequence). This CDR3 is built from 13 residues. As DNA, the CDR3 is TGCAGTGCAGTGGGGACAGATCAAGAGACCCAGTACTTC. Encoded protein: CSAVGTDQETQYF.